These 11 T cell receptor beta chains share one sample of origin, sequenced in a study of T cells in Graves' hyperthyroidism and ophthalmopathy. TCR beta CDR3 region amplification was performed from RNA transcripts. An initial round of RT-PCR targeting the TCR CDR3 relied on the HTBI primer set. Via MiXCR, TCRdb re-called the multiplex PCR reads, giving one row per CDR3 protein. The data hold around 370,000 distinct CDR3 sequences, with about a fifth observed a single time. The source material was blood. The source is a man between 18 and 29 years old with Graves' ophthalmopathy.

This chain connects TRBV2 to TRBJ2-3; D call uncertain. Trimming left V 4 bases short and J 6 bases short, with 8 bases between. This CDR3 comprises 12 residues. Per germline, CDR1 SNHLY and CDR2 FYNNEI. In DNA, the CDR3 is TGTGCCAGCAGTGGGAAGGTTGATACGCAGTATTTT. This translates into CASSGKVDTQYF.

V usage is TRBV15 and J usage is TRBJ1-6, with 9 nucleotides matching TRBD1. This CDR3 comprises 16 residues. Trimming cost V 0 bases and J 5 bases; bases outside gene matches: 2. The germline gives CDR1 LNHNV, CDR2 YYDKDF (reference sequence). DNA of the CDR3: TGTGCCACCAGCAGAGACGGACAGGGGAATAATTCACCCCTCCACTTT. It encodes CATSRDGQGNNSPLHF.

This clonotype was seen ten or more times. The CDR3 DNA reads as TGTGCCAGCAGCCAAGATAGGGCACGAGGAAAACTGTTTTTT. Translated: CASSQDRARGKLFF. The chain is built from TRBV3-1 and TRBJ1-4, with D hard to call. Germline assignment: CDR1 LGHDT and CDR2 YNNKEL (reference sequence). The CDR3 loop spans 14 amino acids. Trimming shortened V by 0 bases and J by 10 bases, and 12 bases separated the two germline ends.

The chain uses TRBV7-2 and TRBJ2-4; TRBD2 matches 12 bases. The CDR3 is made up of 16 amino acids. J gave up 3 bases and V 2 bases, and 2 bases lay outside the gene matches. CDR1 and CDR2 from the germline V gene are SGHTA and FQGNSA. The CDR3 is CASSLILAGGKNIQYF. The CDR3 DNA reads TGTGCCAGCAGCTTAATACTAGCGGGGGGCAAAAACATTCAGTACTTC.

This clonotype was counted a few times. V and J are TRBV10-3 and TRBJ1-1; D is ambiguous. Germline values: CDR1 ENHRY, CDR2 SYGVKD. V lost 7 bases, J lost 4 bases, and 16 bases lay in between. This CDR3 spans 14 amino acids. Here the CDR3 DNA reads TGTGCCATCACTGCAGGCGAGTCCGGCACTGAAGCTTTCTTT. Protein: CAITAGESGTEAFF.

The table lists this clonotype with a few counts. This chain joins TRBV19 and TRBJ2-7; 8 positions agree with TRBD1. This CDR3 has 13 residues. Germline assignment: CDR1 LNHDA and CDR2 SQIVND (reference sequence). Losses at the gene ends were 5 bases for V and 3 bases for J; bases not matched to a gene: 3. CDR3 region: CASSYTGGYEQYF. The CDR3 region has the DNA TGTGCCAGTAGTTACACAGGGGGCTACGAGCAGTACTTC.

This clonotype was seen many times. This sequence joins TRBV12-3 or TRBV12-4 and TRBJ2-5, with TRBD1 as a possible D gene (6 bases). V lost 4 bases and J 5 bases, leaving 14 bases between the germline ends. This CDR3 is built from 14 residues. CDR3 in DNA: TGTGCCAGCAGTTCCGGGACAACTAGGGAGACCCAGTACTTC. It is translated as CASSSGTTRETQYF.

This clonotype was seen many times. This chain links TRBV18 with TRBJ1-2; TRBD1 is a possible D gene (6 bases). Germline lookup yields CDR1 KGHSH and CDR2 LQKENI. Trimming took 3 bases from V and 8 from J, leaving 13 bases between them. This CDR3 region has 13 residues. DNA for the CDR3: TGTGCCAGCTCACCCCAGGGACAAGCCGGCTACACCTTC. This gives the protein CASSPQGQAGYTF.

V is TRBV7-8 and J is TRBJ1-4; possibly TRBD1 for D (6 bases). Trimming took off 5 bases at V and 7 bases at J, with 14 bases between the two ends. Per the germline V gene, CDR1 is SGHVS and CDR2 is FQNEAQ. The CDR3 has 14 amino acids. CDR3 loop: CASSPGEGGEKLFF. CDR3 bases: TGTGCCAGCAGCCCGGGGGAGGGGGGTGAAAAACTGTTTTTT. Drawing the rest from reference TRBV7-8 and TRBJ1-4, the complete variable domain is GAGVSQSPRYKVAKRGQDVALRCDPISGHVSLFWYQQALGQGPEFLTYFQNEAQLDKSGLPSDRFFAERPEGSVSTLKIQRTQQEDSAVYLCASSPGEGGEKLFFGSGTQLSVL.

This clonotype appeared a few times. The CDR3 here is CASSVGLAGARYEQYF. The CDR3 DNA is TGTGCCAGCAGCGTAGGTCTAGCGGGGGCCCGCTACGAGCAGTACTTC. This chain links TRBV9 with TRBJ2-7, with 10 positions matching TRBD2. Germline V gene sequence: CDR1 SGDLS, CDR2 YYNGEE. The junction had 6 bases not matched to a gene; V was cut back by 0 bases and J by 3 bases. This CDR3 comprises 16 residues.

This clonotype showed up many times. This chain uses TRBV7-3 with TRBJ2-3, with TRBD2 identical over 7 bases. Trimming removed 5 bases from V and 8 bases from J; junction bases left unmatched: 10. The CDR3 is 14 residues long. The germline V gene has CDR1 SGHTA and CDR2 FQGTGA. In DNA form, the CDR3 reads TGTGCCAGCAGCCGAGGACTAGAGGGAGTTACGCAGTATTTT. This translates into CASSRGLEGVTQYF.